This T cell receptor (beta chain) was identified during a study of T cell clusters in autoimmune cytopenias. Whole-study context: A median of approximately 47,000 TRB reads per sample yielded a median around 2,500 distinct clonotypes.

The CDR3 is made up of 15 amino acids. Germline V CDR1 and CDR2: SGHTA, FQGNSA. This clonotype is called medium-sized (0.01 to 0.1%) based on its frequency. One tube held mixed TRB-A and TRB-B primer pools for touch-down PCR. No DNA is given; TCRdb re-called the multiplex PCR reads and lists each CDR3 protein once. This table holds under 13,000 distinct CDR3 sequences. TRB amplification used approximately 270 ng of peripheral blood genomic DNA. A further study also used this sample, focusing on T cell repertoires in aging, cancer and after chemotherapy.

The V gene is TRBV7-2, the J gene TRBJ2-1; TCRdb proposes TRBD2, but this gene call is untestable without DNA. The sequenced material came from peripheral blood. The clonotype comes from a human donor in good health. CDR3 sequence reads: CASSKSGGAYNEQFF.